These T cell receptor beta chains were read from a single sample in a study of regulatory T cells in long-lasting Graves disease. A single record per CDR3 protein comes from TCRdb applying MiXCR to the multiplex PCR reads. The sample yields around 400,000 distinct CDR3 sequences, around a quarter seen once. The material was peripheral blood mononuclear cells (PBMCs), obtained when the disease was refractory, from a patient treated with antithyroid drugs. The receptors come from a female donor with Graves disease. Both conserved end residues are part of each CDR3. D genes are given only for firm matches. Clone size, where shown, is once, few, many, or a class for clones that have expanded.

d_call j_call v_call clone_size cdr3_nt cdr3_aa
TRBD2 TRBJ2-2 TRBV28 few TGTGCCAGCAGCCCCGCTAGCGGGAGTAGAAACACCGGGGAGCTGCTTTTT CASSPASGSRNTGELLF
NA TRBJ2-7 TRBV7-3 many TGTGCCAGCAGCTCCCGGGCAGGTCGCGAGCAGTACTTC CASSSRAGREQYF
NA TRBJ2-2 TRBV11-2 NA TGTGCCAGCAGCTTGTTCTGGGAAGACACCGGGGAGCTGTTTTTT CASSLFWEDTGELFF
TRBD1 TRBJ2-7 TRBV7-2 few TGTGCCAGCAGCGCCACAGGGGGCCATAACTACGAGCAGTACTTC CASSATGGHNYEQYF
TRBD1 TRBJ1-3 TRBV20-1 few TGCAGTGCTCTAATGACAGGGTTTACTGGAAACACCATATATTTT CSALMTGFTGNTIYF
TRBD2 TRBJ2-5 TRBV7-2 many TGTGCCAGCAGCATACTAGCGGGAGTTCTGGAGACCCAGTACTTC CASSILAGVLETQYF
TRBD1 TRBJ2-7 TRBV6-1 many TGTGCCAGCAGGGGACGGACAGGGAAGGGCACCGAGCAGTACTTC CASRGRTGKGTEQYF
TRBD2 TRBJ2-2 TRBV7-8 few TGTGCCAGCAGCCCGCTGTGGGGGACTAGCGGGAGACACACCGGGGAGCTGTTTTTT CASSPLWGTSGRHTGELFF
NA TRBJ2-7 TRBV6-1 few TGTGCCAGCAGCTGGCCCGGGACAACATACGAGCAGTACTTC CASSWPGTTYEQYF
TRBD1 TRBJ1-2 TRBV6-1 NA TGTGCCAGCAGACGTAGACAGGGGGCCGGTGGCTACACCTTC CASRRRQGAGGYTF
NA TRBJ2-2 TRBV29-1 NA TGCAGCGCCCCGTCGTTCACCGGGGAGCTGTTTTTT CSAPSFTGELFF
TRBD1 TRBJ1-5 TRBV28 many TGTGCCAGCAGTTTAGAGGGGACAGTGAATCAGCCCCAGCATTTT CASSLEGTVNQPQHF
NA TRBJ2-5 TRBV11-2 many TGTGCCAGCAGCTTAGATCGGATGGAGCGGGAGACCCAGTACTTC CASSLDRMERETQYF
NA TRBJ2-5 TRBV7-9 few TGTGCCAGCAGCTTAAGGGGACGAGGGGAGACCCAGTACTTC CASSLRGRGETQYF
TRBD2 TRBJ2-7 TRBV9 NA TGTGCCAGCAGCGTAGGGCCTAGCGGAACCTACGAGCAGTACTTC CASSVGPSGTYEQYF
NA TRBJ2-7 TRBV5-1 few TGCGCCAGCAGCGGGCCCCCGGAGTACTTC CASSGPPEYF
TRBD2 TRBJ2-5 TRBV3-1 NA TGTGCCAGCAGCCCCGGGACTAGCGGGAGTGGTGAGACCCAGTACTTC CASSPGTSGSGETQYF
TRBD1 TRBJ2-2 TRBV9 few TGTGCCAGCAGCGCCAAGGGACAGGGATACACCGGGGAGCTGTTTTTT CASSAKGQGYTGELFF
TRBD1 TRBJ1-5 TRBV19 NA TGTGCCAGTAGTGGGGCGGACAGGGGGCTCGGCAATCAGCCCCAGCATTTT CASSGADRGLGNQPQHF
NA TRBJ1-1 TRBV12-3/TRBV12-4 many TGTGCCAGCAGTTTAAACCGGGGGACGTACGCTTTCTTT CASSLNRGTYAFF
NA TRBJ2-5 TRBV28 NA TGTGCCAGCAGCTTAGGGGGGGGCGCAAAGGAGACCCAGTACTTC CASSLGGGAKETQYF
NA TRBJ1-2 TRBV28 many TGTGCCAGCAGTTTAATGCGACAGGAGAACTATGGCTACACCTTC CASSLMRQENYGYTF
NA TRBJ2-1 TRBV2 NA TGTGCCAGCAGGGCACTAGCTATGCCTAGTAATGAGCAGTTCTTC CASRALAMPSNEQFF
NA TRBJ2-7 TRBV7-6 few TGTGCCAGCAGCCCGGGGCCTCTCCCCTCCTACGAGCAGTACTTC CASSPGPLPSYEQYF
NA TRBJ1-6 TRBV10-3 few TGTGCCATCAGTGAGTCGGCAGGGTCTAATTCACCCCTCCACTTT CAISESAGSNSPLHF
TRBD2 TRBJ2-2 TRBV15 many TGTGCCACCAGCAGAGGACTAGCGGAAACCGGGGAGCTGTTTTTT CATSRGLAETGELFF
TRBD1 TRBJ2-7 TRBV30 NA TGTGCCTGGGACAGGGACGACGAGCAGTACTTC CAWDRDDEQYF
TRBD2 TRBJ2-5 TRBV19 NA TGTGCCAGTGGGGGACTAGAGCCACAAGAGACCCAGTACTTC CASGGLEPQETQYF
NA TRBJ2-5 TRBV12-3/TRBV12-4 many TGTGCCAGCAGAGCCGGGACAACTACTCAAGAGACCCAGTACTTC CASRAGTTTQETQYF
TRBD1 TRBJ1-5 TRBV20-1 few TGCAGTGCTCGACAGGGTATGACCAATCAGCCCCAGCATTTT CSARQGMTNQPQHF
TRBD1 TRBJ1-5 TRBV20-1 many TGCAGTGCAAGTACAGGGGAGAATCAGCCCCAGCATTTT CSASTGENQPQHF
NA TRBJ2-6 TRBV6-5 many TGTGCCAGCAGTTACCGCGGTGAACCTGGGGCCAACGTCCTGACTTTC CASSYRGEPGANVLTF
NA TRBJ2-1 TRBV7-2 NA TGTGCCAGCAGCTTAGTTAGGGTCAATGAGCAGTTCTTC CASSLVRVNEQFF
TRBD1 TRBJ1-4 TRBV30 many TGTGCCTGGAGTGTTACAGGGGAAGAAAAACTGTTTTTT CAWSVTGEEKLFF
TRBD1 TRBJ2-2 TRBV2 many TGTGCCAGCAACCCCGGGACAGGGGGCTTCACCGGGGAGCTGTTTTTT CASNPGTGGFTGELFF
TRBD2 TRBJ2-7 TRBV7-2 few TGTGCCAGCAGCTATAGCGGGGCCTCCTACGAGCAGTACTTC CASSYSGASYEQYF
NA TRBJ1-2 TRBV25-1 NA TGTGCCAGCAGTGGAGGGTCAGGGCGGTCGAAGGGCTACACCTTC CASSGGSGRSKGYTF
TRBD1 TRBJ2-2 TRBV28 many TGTGCCAGCTGGGACAGGGCGAACACCGGGGAGCTGTTTTTT CASWDRANTGELFF
NA TRBJ1-2 TRBV6-1 many TGTGCCAGCAGTGAAAGGACGGGGAACTATGGCTACACCTTC CASSERTGNYGYTF
NA TRBJ1-3 TRBV9 once TGTGCCAGCAGCGTCCAGGGCGACGGAAACACCATATATTTT CASSVQGDGNTIYF
TRBD2 TRBJ2-1 TRBV7-8 once TGTGCCAGCAGTTTAAGTAGCGGGAGTATCAATGAGCAGTTCTTC CASSLSSGSINEQFF
NA TRBJ2-5 TRBV6-1 few TGTGCCAGCTCCGGGGTCCGCAGAATATCCCAAGAGACCCAGTACTTC CASSGVRRISQETQYF
NA TRBJ1-1 TRBV7-9 NA TGTGCCAGCAGCCAAATACAGATGGTGAACACTGAAGCTTTCTTT CASSQIQMVNTEAFF
TRBD2 TRBJ2-3 TRBV10-3 NA TGTGCCATCAGTGAGGGACTAGCGGGAAGAGATACGCAGTATTTT CAISEGLAGRDTQYF
NA TRBJ2-6 TRBV7-3 few TGTGCCAGCAGCTTAACGGTCAGGGCCAACTCTGGGGCCAACGTCCTGACTTTC CASSLTVRANSGANVLTF
NA TRBJ2-7 TRBV7-9 few TGTGCCAGCAGCTTCAGTAATCAGGGTGAAGAGCAGTACTTC CASSFSNQGEEQYF
NA TRBJ2-2 TRBV3-1 many TGTGCCAGCAGCCCGCTAAGGTCGAACACCGGGGAGCTGTTTTTT CASSPLRSNTGELFF
NA TRBJ2-3 TRBV15 few TGTGCCACCAGCAGAGATCACGAAGATACGCAGTATTTT CATSRDHEDTQYF
NA TRBJ1-1 TRBV9 few TGTGCCAGCAGCGGGGACCCCGGCGGGCCTCTGAACACTGAAGCTTTCTTT CASSGDPGGPLNTEAFF